What follows is one T cell receptor beta chain and its context. Its antigen is as yet unknown. The table came from immunoSEQ multiplex PCR; TCRdb's copy has only in-frame clones and leaves some out. The sample records approximately 60,000 clones, 70% to 90% being singletons. Every patient was affected by relapse after autologous stem cell transplantation, while exposure to brentuximab vedotin was not uniform. This sample stems from a study of PD-1 blockade in classical Hodgkin lymphoma. Study findings and constraints: Compared with baseline, CD4+ but not CD8+ TCR diversity had risen significantly by C4D1. Those patients who began receiving nivolumab less than 1 year after ASCT had lower diversity, and they were excluded. Compared with healthy donors, newly diagnosed patients reportedly showed lower baseline TCR diversity.

This receptor was obtained from a human donor with classical Hodgkin lymphoma. Sample: peripheral blood mononuclear cells (PBMCs), taken at baseline.

The CDR3 bases are TGTGCCAGCAGGCTAACCAGGGGGAGTGGCACAGATACGCAGTATTTT. Protein product: CASRLTRGSGTDTQYF. V and J are TRBV7-2 and TRBJ2-3; TRBD1 aligns across 7 bases. CDR1 and CDR2 from the germline V gene are SGHTA and FQGNSA. This CDR3 is 16 amino acids long. The V gene end was trimmed by 6 bases and the J gene end by 1 base; junction bases not matched to a gene: 10.